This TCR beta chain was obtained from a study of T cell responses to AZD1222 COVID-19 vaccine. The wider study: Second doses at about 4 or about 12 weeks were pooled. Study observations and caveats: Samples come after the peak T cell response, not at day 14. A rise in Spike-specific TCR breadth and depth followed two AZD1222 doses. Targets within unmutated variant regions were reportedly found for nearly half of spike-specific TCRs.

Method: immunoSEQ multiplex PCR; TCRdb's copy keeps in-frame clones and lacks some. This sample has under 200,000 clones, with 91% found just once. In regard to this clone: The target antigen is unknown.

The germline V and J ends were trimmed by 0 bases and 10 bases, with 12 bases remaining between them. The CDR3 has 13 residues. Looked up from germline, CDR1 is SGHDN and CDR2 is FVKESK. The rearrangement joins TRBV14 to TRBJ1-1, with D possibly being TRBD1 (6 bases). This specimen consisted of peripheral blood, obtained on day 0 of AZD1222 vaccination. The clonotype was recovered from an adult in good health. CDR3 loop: CASSQDWGRRAFF. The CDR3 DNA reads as TGTGCCAGCAGCCAAGATTGGGGGCGCAGAGCTTTCTTT.